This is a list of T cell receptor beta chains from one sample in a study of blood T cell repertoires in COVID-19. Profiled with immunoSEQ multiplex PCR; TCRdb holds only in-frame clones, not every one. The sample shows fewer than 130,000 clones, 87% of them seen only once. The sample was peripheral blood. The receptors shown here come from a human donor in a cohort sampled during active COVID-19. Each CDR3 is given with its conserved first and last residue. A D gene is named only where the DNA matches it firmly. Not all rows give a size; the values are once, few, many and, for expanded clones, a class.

CDR3aa: CASSSRQGQPQETQYF; j_gene: TRBJ2-5; d_gene: TRBD1; v_gene: TRBV6-5; abundance: .
CDR3aa: CASSRTSEETQYF; j_gene: TRBJ2-5; d_gene: TRBD2; v_gene: TRBV28; abundance: few
CDR3aa: CATAGGPKNTEAFF; j_gene: TRBJ1-1; d_gene: .; v_gene: TRBV5-1; abundance: .
CDR3aa: CASSLDRGNGYTF; j_gene: TRBJ1-2; d_gene: TRBD1; v_gene: TRBV7-9; abundance: .
CDR3aa: CASSLGTSGVSYEQYF; j_gene: TRBJ2-7; d_gene: TRBD2; v_gene: TRBV3-1/TRBV3-2; abundance: .
CDR3aa: CASSFDRGGPDTQYF; j_gene: TRBJ2-3; d_gene: TRBD1; v_gene: TRBV27; abundance: .
CDR3aa: CASSLGQGTNYGYTF; j_gene: TRBJ1-2; d_gene: TRBD1; v_gene: TRBV5-1; abundance: .
CDR3aa: CASSITAANTEAFF; j_gene: TRBJ1-1; d_gene: .; v_gene: TRBV19; abundance: .
CDR3aa: CASSQDPPGGNSPLHF; j_gene: TRBJ1-6; d_gene: TRBD1; v_gene: TRBV4-3; abundance: once
CDR3aa: CASSRTSGGAGEQFF; j_gene: TRBJ2-1; d_gene: TRBD2; v_gene: TRBV11-3; abundance: .
CDR3aa: CASSSSGGFYEQYF; j_gene: TRBJ2-7; d_gene: .; v_gene: TRBV11-2; abundance: .
CDR3aa: CASSLRGDTEAFF; j_gene: TRBJ1-1; d_gene: .; v_gene: TRBV7-9; abundance: .
CDR3aa: CATSRDGSSGHRNEQFF; j_gene: TRBJ2-1; d_gene: TRBD2; v_gene: TRBV15; abundance: .
CDR3aa: CSGLMNTEAFF; j_gene: TRBJ1-1; d_gene: .; v_gene: TRBV29-1; abundance: .
CDR3aa: CASTGGARSYNEQFF; j_gene: TRBJ2-1; d_gene: TRBD2; v_gene: TRBV6-5; abundance: once
CDR3aa: CASSHTIRDRGRRNTIYF; j_gene: TRBJ1-3; d_gene: TRBD1; v_gene: TRBV4-2; abundance: .
CDR3aa: CASSGRGGETQYF; j_gene: TRBJ2-5; d_gene: TRBD2; v_gene: TRBV9; abundance: .
CDR3aa: CASSPDRNYGYTF; j_gene: TRBJ1-2; d_gene: .; v_gene: TRBV6-6; abundance: .
CDR3aa: CASSFPGQGAKGYTF; j_gene: TRBJ1-2; d_gene: TRBD1; v_gene: TRBV28; abundance: .
CDR3aa: CASSSGTGAGYTF; j_gene: TRBJ1-2; d_gene: TRBD1; v_gene: TRBV6-5; abundance: .
CDR3aa: CASKALAGGDTDTQYF; j_gene: TRBJ2-3; d_gene: TRBD2; v_gene: TRBV2; abundance: .
CDR3aa: CASSYVGRNYGYTF; j_gene: TRBJ1-2; d_gene: .; v_gene: TRBV6-5; abundance: .
CDR3aa: CASSLTGDSSYNEQFF; j_gene: TRBJ2-1; d_gene: TRBD1; v_gene: TRBV11-3; abundance: .
CDR3aa: CASGWAGDYNEQFF; j_gene: TRBJ2-1; d_gene: .; v_gene: TRBV5-1; abundance: .
CDR3aa: CASSSNSVQGNTEAFF; j_gene: TRBJ1-1; d_gene: .; v_gene: TRBV27; abundance: few
CDR3aa: CASSRTDGETQYF; j_gene: TRBJ2-5; d_gene: .; v_gene: TRBV11-1; abundance: .
CDR3aa: CASSDGQVNTEAFF; j_gene: TRBJ1-1; d_gene: .; v_gene: TRBV10-1; abundance: once
CDR3aa: CASSLAPSGRSTDTQYF; j_gene: TRBJ2-3; d_gene: TRBD2; v_gene: TRBV5-1; abundance: .
CDR3aa: CASSTSPTGRHNEQFF; j_gene: TRBJ2-1; d_gene: TRBD1; v_gene: TRBV19; abundance: few
CDR3aa: CASSRGGDFLEAFF; j_gene: TRBJ1-1; d_gene: .; v_gene: TRBV6-5; abundance: .
CDR3aa: CATSKRAEGTGELFF; j_gene: TRBJ2-2; d_gene: .; v_gene: TRBV19; abundance: .
CDR3aa: CASEGGQDTSYEQYF; j_gene: TRBJ2-7; d_gene: .; v_gene: TRBV21-1; abundance: .
CDR3aa: CASREQGLKFF; j_gene: TRBJ2-1; d_gene: TRBD1; v_gene: TRBV2; abundance: .
CDR3aa: CASSSGTGGMWAFF; j_gene: TRBJ1-1; d_gene: TRBD1; v_gene: TRBV5-1; abundance: .
CDR3aa: CASSLAGGYGYTF; j_gene: TRBJ1-2; d_gene: TRBD1; v_gene: TRBV5-8; abundance: .